A single sample is the source of the 21 T cell receptor beta chains below, sequenced in a study of cytomegalovirus exposure and HLA in healthy donors (dated by TCRdb to 2015 to 2018). The protocol used for the library was the immunoSEQ multiplex PCR assay. A mixture of 60 forward primers for TCR Vbeta segments and 13 reverse primers for TCR Jbeta segments was used in the multiplex PCR. As stored in TCRdb, this immuneACCESS dataset retains in-frame rearrangements with V and J assigned. A fraction of the clones does not appear; measured against another copy, unresolved V genes explain less than half of the discrepancy, and the remainder lacks a known reason. The table for this sample lists 160,000 or so clones; 60% to 80% of them were counted only once. Together, the top ten hold 1.4% of the sample. The sequencing input was PBMCs. Every receptor here comes from a male donor in good health and CMV-seronegative.

The CDR3 bases are TGTGCCAGCAGCTTGGACCAGTACGAGCAGTACTTC. Amino acids: CASSLDQYEQYF. V and J are TRBV5-6 and TRBJ2-7; the D is unclear. This CDR3 spans 12 amino acids. Germline values: CDR1 SGHDT, CDR2 YYEEEE. Trimming removed 0 bases from V and 4 bases from J, with 5 bases in between. Supplemented by reference TRBV5-6 and TRBJ2-7, the full variable domain reads DAGVTQSPTHLIKTRGQQVTLRCSPKSGHDTVSWYQQALGQGPQFIFQYYEEEERQRGNFPDRFSGHQFPNYSSELNVNALLLGDSALYLCASSLDQYEQYFGPGTRLTVT.

The chain recombines TRBV27 with TRBJ2-1; 9 bases match TRBD2. The CDR3 loop spans 16 amino acids. In germline, CDR1 is MNHEY, CDR2 SMNVEV (reference sequence). Losses at the gene ends were 6 bases for V and 10 bases for J; bases not matched to a gene: 16. The CDR3 loop is CASRLREAGGHEEQFF. The CDR3 DNA reads TGTGCCAGCAGATTAAGAGAGGCGGGGGGGCACGAGGAGCAGTTCTTC.

The V gene is TRBV2, the J gene TRBJ2-4; 9 bases fit TRBD2. The ends lost 3 bases at V and 3 bases at J; junction bases unmatched: 6. In germline, CDR1 is SNHLY, CDR2 FYNNEI. This CDR3 has 16 residues. CDR3 sequence (DNA): TGTGCCAGCAGTGAGGCGGGGGGGCCGGACAAAAACATTCAGTACTTC. Translation gives CASSEAGGPDKNIQYF.

This clone was detected only once. The rearrangement links TRBV7-2 to TRBJ2-7; TRBD1 aligns across 8 bases. Germline V gene sequence: CDR1 SGHTA, CDR2 FQGNSA. The CDR3 is 15 amino acids. J gave up 5 bases and V 1 base, and 7 bases lay outside the gene matches. CDR3 loop: CASSLVQGALNEQYF. The CDR3 DNA reads as TGTGCCAGCAGCTTAGTGCAGGGGGCGCTAAACGAGCAGTACTTC.

The rearrangement uses TRBV19 and TRBJ1-6; 7 bases align to TRBD1. The CDR3 is made up of 15 amino acids. With 1 base clipped from V and 6 bases from J, the junction kept 3 bases outside the gene matches. The germline CDR1 and CDR2 sequences are LNHDA and SQIVND (reference sequence). This CDR3 is CASSIGGGSNSPLHF. The CDR3 DNA follows: TGTGCCAGTAGTATAGGAGGGGGCTCTAATTCACCCCTCCACTTT.

The chain recombines TRBV12-5 with TRBJ2-1; the match to TRBD2 covers 8 bases. The CDR3 contains 14 residues. Germline V gene data show CDR1 as LGHNT and CDR2 as FRNRAP. V dropped 8 bases and J dropped 10; count of bases not matched to a gene: 13. CDR3 nucleotide sequence: TGTGCTAGTCTTAGGGACACCCCGGGAGGGGAGCAGTTCTTC. The encoded protein is CASLRDTPGGEQFF.

The rearrangement uses TRBV10-3 and TRBJ2-5, with D possibly matching TRBD1 (5 bases). CDR1 is ENHRY, CDR2 SYGVKD, per germline. The CDR3 loop spans 13 amino acids. V shed 3 bases and J shed 7 bases, with 12 bases lying between them. For the CDR3, the DNA is TGTGCCATCAGTGACACAGAAAGGGGGACCCAGTACTTC. Amino acid sequence: CAISDTERGTQYF.

The V and J genes are TRBV5-1 and TRBJ2-7, with TRBD1 matching 10 bases. J was trimmed by 7 bases and V by 5 bases; bases with no gene match: 12. Germline loops: CDR1 SGHRS, CDR2 YFSETQ. The CDR3 runs 15 residues. The CDR3 protein is CASSLSGQGTAEQYF. The DNA for the CDR3 is TGCGCCAGCAGTCTGTCGGGACAGGGGACAGCGGAGCAGTACTTC.

The chain carries TRBV4-2 and TRBJ2-1, with 12 nucleotides matching TRBD2. Losses at the gene ends were 1 base for V and 8 bases for J; bases not matched to a gene: 9. The CDR3 consists of 17 residues. Per the germline V gene, CDR1 is LGHNA and CDR2 is YNFKEQ. CDR3 loop: CASSQGWASGRVDEQFF. CDR3 DNA: TGTGCCAGCAGCCAAGGATGGGCTAGCGGGAGGGTGGATGAGCAGTTCTTC.

The chain combines TRBV2 with TRBJ2-5, with 9 bases lining up with TRBD2. The CDR3 has 15 residues. The V segment lost 6 bases and the J segment 7 bases; nucleotides outside the gene matches: 12. CDR1 and CDR2 (germline): SNHLY, FYNNEI. The CDR3 region has the DNA TGTGCCAGCAGGGCGGGACTAGCCCCCAGCGGGACCCAGTACTTC. This sequence encodes CASRAGLAPSGTQYF.

The chain combines TRBV30 with TRBJ1-1; 8 bases match TRBD1. The V gene end was trimmed by 4 bases and the J gene end by 3 bases; junction bases not matched to a gene: 4. Germline V lookup: CDR1 GTSNPN, CDR2 SVGIG (reference sequence). The length of the CDR3 is 13 residues. CDR3 DNA: TGTGCCTGGATTCAGGGGGCGTACACTGAAGCTTTCTTT. Protein: CAWIQGAYTEAFF. Full variable domain (missing parts from reference TRBV30 and TRBJ1-1): SQTIHQWPATLVQPVGSPLSLECTVEGTSNPNLYWYRQAAGRGLQLLFYSVGIGQISSEVPQNLSASRPQDRQFILSSKKLLLSDSGFYLCAWIQGAYTEAFFGQGTRLTVV.

The V and J genes are TRBV28 and TRBJ2-7, with TRBD1 matching over 8 bases. Germline V gene data show CDR1 as MDHEN and CDR2 as SYDVKM. The CDR3 extends over 15 amino acids. The ends lost 4 bases at V and 1 base at J; junction bases unmatched: 6. CDR3 DNA sequence: TGTGCCAGCAGTTCCCCAGGGGGCGGGTCCTACGAGCAGTACTTC. Translated: CASSSPGGGSYEQYF.

Of note for this clone: This sample also contains other DNA sequences that code for the same CDR3. The chain has TRBV19 and TRBJ2-5; 7 bases align to TRBD2. This CDR3 comprises 14 residues. J was trimmed by 1 base and V by 2 bases; bases with no gene match: 1. Germline CDR1 LNHDA, CDR2 SQIVND (reference sequence). CDR3 region: CASSIRGGQETQYF. CDR3 nucleotides: TGTGCCAGTAGTATACGCGGGGGCCAAGAGACCCAGTACTTC.

The V gene is TRBV5-1, the J gene TRBJ2-3; 7 nucleotides agree with TRBD2. The CDR3 is 14 residues long. Germline V gives CDR1 SGHRS, CDR2 YFSETQ. V dropped 4 bases and J dropped 4; count of bases not matched to a gene: 6. For the CDR3, the DNA is TGCGCCAGCAGCCTTTTAGCGGGCGCAGATACGCAGTATTTT. This translates into CASSLLAGADTQYF.

CDR3: CASSELQSPLHF. CDR3 nucleotides: TGTGCCAGCAGTGAACTTCAGTCACCCCTCCACTTT. V and J are TRBV6-1 and TRBJ1-6; D is unclear. Germline lookup yields CDR1 MNHNS and CDR2 SASEGT. The CDR3 consists of 12 residues. V was clipped by 2 bases and J by 10 bases, with 6 bases between them.

This chain links TRBV9 with TRBJ1-1, with D perhaps TRBD1 (5 bases). CDR1 and CDR2 (germline): SGDLS, YYNGEE. V lost 4 bases and J lost 1, with 14 bases in between. CDR3 size: 15 residues. CDR3 nucleotide sequence: TGTGCCAGCAGCCCTGGGGGGACGGGGAACACTGAAGCTTTCTTT. Encoded protein: CASSPGGTGNTEAFF. Drawing the rest from reference TRBV9 and TRBJ1-1, the complete variable domain is DSGVTQTPKHLITATGQRVTLRCSPRSGDLSVYWYQQSLDQGLQFLIQYYNGEERAKGNILERFSAQQFPDLHSELNLSSLELGDSALYFCASSPGGTGNTEAFFGQGTRLTVV.

To note about this clone: Additional DNA sequences in this sample encode the identical CDR3. This sequence joins TRBV4-2 and TRBJ2-1; 9 positions match TRBD2. CDR3 length: 17 amino acids. The ends lost 0 bases at V and 3 bases at J; junction bases unmatched: 6. The germline V gene has CDR1 LGHNA and CDR2 YNFKEQ. The CDR3 loop is CASSQEPAGGLYNEQFF. As DNA, the CDR3 is TGTGCCAGCAGCCAAGAACCCGCGGGAGGGCTCTACAATGAGCAGTTCTTC.

The V gene is TRBV6-4, the J gene TRBJ2-7; 9 bases align to TRBD1. This CDR3 has 14 residues. In germline, CDR1 is MRHNA, CDR2 SNTAGT. J gave up 4 bases and V 5 bases, and 6 bases lay outside the gene matches. Written as DNA, the CDR3 is TGTGCCAGCAGTCCGCGGGACAGGGATTACGAGCAGTACTTC. Translated: CASSPRDRDYEQYF.

The chain recombines TRBV7-9 with TRBJ1-5; D is uncertain. Trimming shortened V by 4 bases and J by 0 bases, and 10 bases separated the two germline ends. Germline V gene sequence: CDR1 SEHNR, CDR2 FQNEAQ (reference sequence). The CDR3 is made up of 15 amino acids. The CDR3 loop reads CASSSTEGSNQPQHF. The CDR3 nucleotides read TGTGCCAGCAGCTCTACCGAGGGTAGCAATCAGCCCCAGCATTTT.

The chain combines TRBV19 with TRBJ1-1; no definite D call. Trimming removed 3 bases at V and 1 base at J, with 6 bases between. Germline loops: CDR1 LNHDA, CDR2 SQIVND (reference sequence). The CDR3 loop spans 13 amino acids. CDR3 DNA sequence: TGTGCCAGTAGTATTAATCGGAACACTGAAGCTTTCTTT. This codes for CASSINRNTEAFF.

This chain links TRBV7-2 with TRBJ2-7; D gene ambiguous. The CDR3 runs to 16 residues. CDR1 is SGHTA, CDR2 FQGNSA, per germline. V gave up 5 bases and J gave up 1 base, with 18 bases separating them. The CDR3 is CASSPHRLVDSYEQYF. The CDR3 DNA is TGTGCCAGCAGCCCCCACCGGTTAGTCGATTCCTACGAGCAGTACTTC.